Following are 24 T cell receptor beta chains from one sample sequenced in a study of shared clonotypes between healthy human individuals. Clones were sequenced by immunoSEQ multiplex PCR, and TCRdb holds only the in-frame ones, with some missing. The table lists 1,400,000 or so clones, roughly 98.5% of them singletons. The source material was naive CD4+ T cells sorted from blood. This sample's subset: CD45RA+ positively selected. Receptors originate from a man aged 30 to 45 in good health.

This chain connects TRBV5-1 to TRBJ2-5; D may be TRBD2 (5 bases). Germline assignment: CDR1 SGHRS and CDR2 YFSETQ. Trimming removed 1 base at V and 7 bases at J, with 11 bases between. The CDR3 has 13 residues. The CDR3 loop is CASSLLGSGTQYF. For the CDR3, the DNA is TGCGCCAGCAGCTTGTTGGGGAGTGGGACCCAGTACTTC.

The V and J genes are TRBV2 and TRBJ2-1; 9 nucleotides line up with TRBD1. The V and J ends lost 5 bases and 1 base, in that order; junction bases with no gene match: 15. Germline values: CDR1 SNHLY, CDR2 FYNNEI. The CDR3 spans 19 residues. DNA of the CDR3: TGTGCCAGCAGTTCTCAGGGGACGGGGGACAGGGAATCCTACAATGAGCAGTTCTTC. Amino acids: CASSSQGTGDRESYNEQFF.

The V gene is TRBV9, the J gene TRBJ2-7; 8 bases line up with TRBD1. This CDR3 comprises 15 residues. Unmatched junction bases numbered 8, after V lost 4 bases and J lost 2 bases. From germline, CDR1 is SGDLS and CDR2 YYNGEE. This chain's CDR3 is CASSRQGPATYEQYF. The CDR3 DNA reads as TGTGCCAGCAGCCGACAGGGGCCTGCTACCTACGAGCAGTACTTC.

The chain is built from TRBV7-2 and TRBJ1-1, with D unresolved. This CDR3 is 14 amino acids long. Germline V CDR1 and CDR2: SGHTA, FQGNSA. Trimming cost V 5 bases and J 0 bases, with 10 bases left between them. As DNA, the CDR3 is TGTGCCAGCAGCCCCGGACCCGTGAACACTGAAGCTTTCTTT. It yields the protein CASSPGPVNTEAFF. Drawing the rest from reference TRBV7-2 and TRBJ1-1, the complete variable domain is GAGVSQSPSNKVTEKGKDVELRCDPISGHTALYWYRQSLGQGLEFLIYFQGNSAPDKSGLPSDRFSAERTGGSVSTLTIQRTQQEDSAVYLCASSPGPVNTEAFFGQGTRLTVV.

This clone was observed once. The V call is TRBV5-1, the J call TRBJ2-7; D not certain. The germline V gene has CDR1 SGHRS and CDR2 YFSETQ. The CDR3 loop spans 14 amino acids. Trimming took off 1 base at V and 1 base at J, with 9 bases between the two ends. The CDR3 DNA reads as TGCGCCAGCAGCTTGTTTCAGACTTCCTACGAGCAGTACTTC. Translating it yields CASSLFQTSYEQYF. Based on the CDR3 plus reference TRBV5-1 and TRBJ2-7, the full variable domain is KAGVTQTPRYLIKTRGQQVTLSCSPISGHRSVSWYQQTPGQGLQFLFEYFSETQRNKGNFPGRFSGRQFSNSRSEMNVSTLELGDSALYLCASSLFQTSYEQYFGPGTRLTVT.

V and J are TRBV30 and TRBJ1-1, with D unresolved. The V end lost 5 bases, the J end lost 4 bases, and 14 bases lay between the germline ends. The CDR3 is 13 amino acids. Germline values: CDR1 GTSNPN, CDR2 SVGIG (reference sequence). The CDR3 reads CAWVRHLGTEAFF. CDR3 DNA: TGTGCCTGGGTCCGCCATTTAGGCACTGAAGCTTTCTTT.

The chain joins TRBV5-4 to TRBJ2-1, with 8 bases fitting TRBD2. V lost 0 bases to trimming and J lost 7 bases; unmatched junction nucleotides: 9. CDR1 SGHNT and CDR2 YYREEE come from the germline V gene (reference sequence). CDR3 length: 16 residues. The CDR3 coding sequence is TGTGCCAGCAGCTTGGGCTCCGGGACTAGATGGAATGAGCAGTTCTTC. This sequence encodes CASSLGSGTRWNEQFF.

The chain is built from TRBV10-3 and TRBJ2-7, with D hard to call. The germline CDR1 and CDR2 sequences are ENHRY and SYGVKD. The CDR3 has 12 residues. Trimming removed 7 bases at V and 1 base at J, with 8 bases between. CDR3 in amino acids: CAIKASSYEQYF. The CDR3 nucleotides read TGTGCCATCAAAGCGTCTTCCTACGAGCAGTACTTC.

V and J are TRBV6-6 and TRBJ2-7, with TRBD2 matching 12 bases. This CDR3 region has 14 residues. CDR1 is MNHNY and CDR2 is SVGAGI in the germline V gene (reference sequence). With V trimmed by 4 bases and J by 7 bases, 5 bases remained unmatched. CDR3 coding DNA: TGTGCCAGCAGTTGGACTAGCGGGATGGGGGAGCAGTACTTC. This sequence encodes CASSWTSGMGEQYF.

The chain employs TRBV28 and TRBJ2-3; a possible D gene is TRBD1 (5 bases). The CDR3 is 15 amino acids. Between the trimmed V and J ends, which lost 5 bases and 6 bases, there was a span of 18 bases. CDR1 and CDR2 from the germline V gene are MDHEN and SYDVKM. The CDR3 spells CASSPYGREVDTQYF. In DNA, the CDR3 is TGTGCCAGCAGTCCGTACGGCAGGGAAGTGGATACGCAGTATTTT.

The V gene is TRBV5-5, the J gene TRBJ1-4, with D unresolved. The CDR3 is made up of 12 amino acids. Germline V lookup: CDR1 SGHKS, CDR2 YYEKEE (reference sequence). V was pared by 0 bases and J by 8 bases, with 5 bases between. CDR3 DNA sequence: TGTGCCAGCAGCTTGGGGGTCGAAAAACTGTTTTTT. It is translated as CASSLGVEKLFF.

A remark on this clone: Within the sample, other DNA sequences also encode this same CDR3. The rearrangement links TRBV27 to TRBJ2-7, with D uncertain. Germline lookup yields CDR1 MNHEY and CDR2 SMNVEV (reference sequence). This CDR3 is built from 13 residues. V was shortened by 3 bases and J by 1 base, with 7 bases between the two germline ends. The DNA for the CDR3 is TGTGCCAGCAGTTTTCCCGGGTCCTACGAGCAGTACTTC. This gives the protein CASSFPGSYEQYF.

The sample holds one count of this clone. This chain uses TRBV5-8 with TRBJ1-4; D is uncertain. This CDR3 has 13 amino acids. Germline V gene sequence: CDR1 SGHTS, CDR2 YDEGEE. Between the trimmed V and J ends, which lost 0 bases and 3 bases, there was a span of 3 bases. CDR3 protein: CASSLVPNEKLFF. Here the CDR3 DNA reads TGTGCCAGCAGCTTGGTCCCTAATGAAAAACTGTTTTTT.

V and J are TRBV27 and TRBJ2-7; maybe TRBD2 (5 bases). Germline V gives CDR1 MNHEY, CDR2 SMNVEV (reference sequence). The CDR3 has 14 amino acids. Trimming removed 5 bases at V and 3 bases at J, with 14 bases between. CDR3 sequence reads: CASSALGRNYEQYF. DNA for the CDR3: TGTGCCAGCAGTGCACTAGGACGGAACTACGAGCAGTACTTC.

V is TRBV29-1 and J is TRBJ1-2; D gene uncertain. Trimming left V 1 base short and J 8 bases short, with 11 bases between. CDR3 length: 12 residues. Germline assignment: CDR1 SQVTM and CDR2 ANQGSEA. CDR3 DNA sequence: TGCAGCGTTGAAGTCGGAGTATGGGGCTACACCTTC. Its translation: CSVEVGVWGYTF.

This chain joins TRBV9 and TRBJ2-5; D ambiguous. Between the trimmed V and J ends, which lost 4 bases and 9 bases, there was a span of 16 bases. Germline assignment: CDR1 SGDLS and CDR2 YYNGEE. This CDR3 spans 13 amino acids. The CDR3 DNA reads TGTGCCAGCAGCTTGAGCTTAGGAGATTCCCAGTACTTC. Amino acids: CASSLSLGDSQYF.

This clone was seen a single time. The chain recombines TRBV30 with TRBJ1-2, with 7 bases matching TRBD1. This CDR3 is built from 12 residues. V lost 8 bases, J lost 4 bases, and 7 bases stayed unmatched. Germline-derived CDR1 and CDR2 are GTSNPN and SVGIG (reference sequence). The DNA of the CDR3 is TGTGCCAGACAAGACAGGGCCTATGGCTACACCTTC. Its translation is CARQDRAYGYTF.

The chain carries TRBV27 and TRBJ2-3, with D tentatively TRBD1 or TRBD2 (5 bases each). V dropped 6 bases and J dropped 0 bases, with 16 bases sitting between them. Germline CDR1 MNHEY, CDR2 SMNVEV (reference sequence). This CDR3 is built from 16 residues. As DNA, the CDR3 is TGTGCCAGCAGGTTCGGGGCACCCCTAAGCACAGATACGCAGTATTTT. This sequence encodes CASRFGAPLSTDTQYF.

This chain joins TRBV10-1 and TRBJ2-3; D not certain. The V gene's germline CDR1 is WNHNN and CDR2 SYGVQD (reference sequence). CDR3 size: 12 residues. CDR3 DNA: TGCGCGGGTGCTACTAGCACAGATACGCAGTATTTT. It translates to CAGATSTDTQYF.

The CDR3 DNA reads TGTGCCAGCCACGGTCCGGGAATCTACGAGCAGTACTTC. Its translation is CASHGPGIYEQYF. The gene calls are TRBV2 and TRBJ2-7; D perhaps matches TRBD2 (5 bases). V lost 8 bases and J lost 3, with 14 bases in between. This CDR3 contains 13 residues. Germline CDR1 SNHLY, CDR2 FYNNEI.

This chain connects TRBV7-2 to TRBJ2-1; D unclear. V lost 1 base and J 9 bases, leaving 10 bases between the germline ends. This CDR3 contains 13 residues. Germline CDR1 SGHTA, CDR2 FQGNSA. CDR3 region: CASSLVGWVEQFF. The CDR3 DNA is TGTGCCAGCAGCTTAGTCGGCTGGGTTGAGCAGTTCTTC.

The chain uses TRBV5-1 and TRBJ2-1; D gene uncertain. Trimming took off 1 base at V and 0 bases at J, with 8 bases between the two ends. The CDR3 runs to 15 residues. CDR1 is SGHRS and CDR2 is YFSETQ in the germline V gene. CDR3 sequence (DNA): TGCGCCAGCAGCTTGTTGAGGAGCTCCTACAATGAGCAGTTCTTC. This encodes CASSLLRSSYNEQFF.

The chain couples TRBV19 to TRBJ2-7, with D tentatively TRBD2 (6 bases). Trimming stripped 3 bases from V and 3 bases from J, with 12 bases between. Germline CDR1 LNHDA, CDR2 SQIVND (reference sequence). The CDR3 consists of 14 residues. The chain's CDR3 is CASSIAQGGYEQYF. In nucleotides, the CDR3 is TGTGCCAGTAGTATCGCCCAGGGAGGCTACGAGCAGTACTTC.

This clone was detected once. The chain uses TRBV29-1 and TRBJ2-7; 11 bases align to TRBD2. The junction had 8 bases not matched to a gene; V was cut back by 6 bases and J by 4 bases. The CDR3 is made up of 14 amino acids. Germline values: CDR1 SQVTM, CDR2 ANQGSEA. CDR3 sequence (DNA): TGCAGCGTCGTGGTACTAGCGGGAGATTACGAGCAGTACTTC. This codes for CSVVVLAGDYEQYF.